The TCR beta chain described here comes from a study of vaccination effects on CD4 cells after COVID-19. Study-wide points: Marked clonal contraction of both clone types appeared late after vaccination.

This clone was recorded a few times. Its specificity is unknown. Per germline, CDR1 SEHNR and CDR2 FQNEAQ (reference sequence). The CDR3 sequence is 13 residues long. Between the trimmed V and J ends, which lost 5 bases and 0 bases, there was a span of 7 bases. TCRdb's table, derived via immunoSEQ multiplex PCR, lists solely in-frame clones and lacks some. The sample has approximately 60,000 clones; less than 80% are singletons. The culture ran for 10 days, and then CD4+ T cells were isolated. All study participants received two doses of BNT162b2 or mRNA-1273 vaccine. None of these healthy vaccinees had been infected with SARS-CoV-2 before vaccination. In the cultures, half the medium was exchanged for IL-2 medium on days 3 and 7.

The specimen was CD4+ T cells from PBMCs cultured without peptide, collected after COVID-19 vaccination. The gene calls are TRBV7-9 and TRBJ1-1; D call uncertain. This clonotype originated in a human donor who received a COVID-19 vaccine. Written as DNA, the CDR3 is TGTGCCAGCAGCCACCCCATGAACACTGAAGCTTTCTTT. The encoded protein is CASSHPMNTEAFF.